A single sample gave rise to the 27 T cell receptor beta chains below, sequenced in a study of control samples from healthy donors and cancer patients. Clones were sequenced by immunoSEQ multiplex PCR, and TCRdb holds only the in-frame ones, with some missing. The data contain about 98,000 clones, 79% of them singletons. The material sequenced was blood. The receptors derive from a young woman in good health.

This chain connects TRBV5-5 to TRBJ1-2, with D tentatively TRBD1 (5 bases). The CDR3 consists of 14 residues. CDR1 and CDR2 from the germline V gene are SGHKS and YYEKEE (reference sequence). The V end was cut by 4 bases, the J end by 4 bases, with 14 bases between. The CDR3 DNA reads TGTGCCAGCAGCATAGAAGTAGGGGTCTATGGCTACACCTTC. Its translation: CASSIEVGVYGYTF.

J is TRBJ2-5 and V is TRBV23-1; 9 bases are shared with TRBD2. TRBV23-1 is an ORF, with its function uncertain. V was pared by 6 bases and J by 5 bases, with 10 bases of the junction left unmatched. The CDR3 consists of 15 residues. The DNA for the CDR3 is TGCGCCAGCAGGCGGGAGGGCCCCCGGTCGGAGACCCAGTACTTC. Its protein is CASRREGPRSETQYF.

CDR3 nucleotide sequence: TGCGCCAGCAGCCGCTCCTTTAGCGGGGGGACGACCGGGGAGCTGTTTTTT. Protein product: CASSRSFSGGTTGELFF. The chain carries TRBV4-3 and TRBJ2-2; TRBD2 matches 10 bases. J was trimmed by 5 bases and V by 4 bases; bases with no gene match: 10. CDR1 is LGHNA, CDR2 YSLEER, per germline. CDR3 size: 17 residues.

The genes are TRBV9 and TRBJ1-1; D remains unclear. Trimming shortened V by 3 bases and J by 4 bases, and 7 bases separated the two germline ends. Germline V gene data show CDR1 as SGDLS and CDR2 as YYNGEE. The CDR3 sequence is 12 residues long. Here the CDR3 DNA reads TGTGCCAGCAGCGCATCTGGCACTGAAGCTTTCTTT. Residues: CASSASGTEAFF.

CDR3 nucleotides: TGCGCCAGCAGCTTGGATGGTTACGGGGGGTGGACCCAGTACTTC. Translated: CASSLDGYGGWTQYF. The V gene is TRBV5-1, the J gene TRBJ2-5, with TRBD2 matching 7 bases. Germline V CDR1 and CDR2: SGHRS, YFSETQ. V was pared by 0 bases and J by 7 bases, with 9 bases of the junction left unmatched. The length of the CDR3 is 15 residues.

The chain recombines TRBV7-2 with TRBJ1-2, with D hard to call. Trimming removed 1 base at V and 4 bases at J, with 7 bases between. Germline V gene data show CDR1 as SGHTA and CDR2 as FQGNSA. The length of the CDR3 is 13 residues. The CDR3 region is CASSLGQLYGYTF. The DNA for the CDR3 is TGTGCCAGCAGCTTAGGCCAGCTCTATGGCTACACCTTC. The entire variable domain, with the rest obtained from reference TRBV7-2 and TRBJ1-2, is as follows: GAGVSQSPSNKVTEKGKDVELRCDPISGHTALYWYRQSLGQGLEFLIYFQGNSAPDKSGLPSDRFSAERTGGSVSTLTIQRTQQEDSAVYLCASSLGQLYGYTFGSGTRLTVV.

This chain links TRBV30 with TRBJ2-7, with unresolved D. The CDR3 runs 12 residues. The V and J ends lost 1 base and 3 bases respectively, with 7 bases between them. The germline gives CDR1 GTSNPN, CDR2 SVGIG (reference sequence). Here the CDR3 DNA reads TGTGCCTGGAGTGGGACGGGCTACGAGCAGTACTTC. Protein product: CAWSGTGYEQYF.

This clone was counted once. The chain carries TRBV6-2 or TRBV6-3 and TRBJ2-7, with 9 positions matching TRBD1. The CDR3 consists of 15 residues. Germline trimming cut 2 bases from V and 7 bases from J; bases unmatched to any gene: 9. The V gene's germline CDR1 is MNHEY and CDR2 SVGEGT. CDR3 amino acids: CASSYEGQGLREQYF. In nucleotides, the CDR3 is TGTGCCAGCAGTTACGAGGGACAGGGATTGAGAGAGCAGTACTTC.

The chain links TRBV5-5 to TRBJ1-6, with D possibly TRBD1 on 5 matching bases. The CDR3 loop spans 14 amino acids. With 6 bases removed from V and 1 base from J, the gap between germline ends came to 8 bases. Germline V gene lookup returns CDR1 SGHKS and CDR2 YYEKEE (reference sequence). The CDR3 DNA follows: TGTGCCAGCACAGGGTCATCCTATAATTCACCCCTCCACTTT. Amino acid sequence: CASTGSSYNSPLHF.

The V call is TRBV30, the J call TRBJ1-3, with 7 bases identical to TRBD1. This CDR3 comprises 15 residues. Germline V CDR1 and CDR2: GTSNPN, SVGIG (reference sequence). V trimming: 3 bases; J trimming: 11 bases; junction bases outside the gene matches: 16. DNA of the CDR3: TGTGCCTGGAGCCGTCCCGGACAGGCCCAAGGGCCCATATATTTT. Protein: CAWSRPGQAQGPIYF.

V and J are TRBV5-6 and TRBJ1-2, with D maybe TRBD1 (5 bases). CDR1 is SGHDT, CDR2 YYEEEE, per germline. This CDR3 is 17 amino acids long. Between the trimmed V and J ends, which lost 0 bases and 1 base, there was a span of 16 bases. DNA of the CDR3: TGTGCCAGCAGCTTGGTCGGGTGGGGGTACCTTAACTATGGCTACACCTTC. Its translation: CASSLVGWGYLNYGYTF.

V gene TRBV6-5 combines with J gene TRBJ1-2; the match to TRBD1 covers 9 bases. The junction had 7 bases not matched to a gene; V was cut back by 7 bases and J by 4 bases. There are 14 residues in the CDR3. Germline CDR1 MNHEY, CDR2 SVGAGI. CDR3: CASMTTGGGYGYTF. The CDR3 DNA reads TGTGCCAGCATGACGACAGGGGGTGGCTATGGCTACACCTTC.

The chain uses TRBV7-8 and TRBJ2-3; 9 bases line up with TRBD1. Trimming took 1 base from V and 8 from J; bases not matched to a gene: 7. CDR3 size: 15 residues. CDR1 SGHVS and CDR2 FQNEAQ come from the germline V gene. CDR3 in amino acids: CASSLVQGAISTQYF. CDR3 nucleotide sequence: TGTGCCAGCAGCTTAGTACAGGGGGCAATTAGTACGCAGTATTTT. Drawing the rest from reference TRBV7-8 and TRBJ2-3, the complete variable domain is GAGVSQSPRYKVAKRGQDVALRCDPISGHVSLFWYQQALGQGPEFLTYFQNEAQLDKSGLPSDRFFAERPEGSVSTLKIQRTQQEDSAVYLCASSLVQGAISTQYFGPGTRLTVL.

Regarding this clone: At one end the junction does not follow the germline gene, possibly because of a read error. The J gene is TRBJ1-2, the V gene TRBV19; 7 nucleotides agree with TRBD1. The CDR3 contains 15 residues. Germline CDR1 and CDR2: LNHDA and SQIVND (reference sequence). CDR3 loop: CASSLEGQANYGYTF. The CDR3 DNA reads as TGTGCCAGTAGTCTAGAAGGACAGGCGAACTATGGCTACACCTTC. The whole variable domain, filled in from reference TRBV19 and TRBJ1-2, reads DGGITQSPKYLFRKEGQNVTLSCEQNLNHDAMYWYRQDPGQGLRLIYYSQIVNDFQKGDIAEGYSVSREKKESFPLTVTSAQKNPTAFYLCASSLEGQANYGYTFGSGTRLTVV.

The CDR3 nucleotides are TGTGCCAGCGAAAGACTAGCGGGGGGCCAAGAGACCCAGTACTTC. Translating it yields CASERLAGGQETQYF. V is TRBV6-5 and J is TRBJ2-5; 13 nucleotides align to TRBD2. The germline V gene encodes CDR1 MNHEY and CDR2 SVGAGI. V was pared by 8 bases and J by 1 base, with 4 bases of the junction left unmatched. The CDR3 sequence is 15 residues long.

CDR3 nucleotides: TGTGCCAGCAGCCCGGGACTAGCGGGGAGTAGCACAGATACGCAGTATTTT. Its protein is CASSPGLAGSSTDTQYF. This sequence joins TRBV9 and TRBJ2-3; the match to TRBD2 covers 13 bases. CDR3 length equals 17 residues. From germline, CDR1 is SGDLS and CDR2 YYNGEE. V was pared by 4 bases and J by 0 bases, with 5 bases of the junction left unmatched.

The chain joins TRBV2 to TRBJ2-3, with TRBD2 identical over 12 bases. J was trimmed by 4 bases and V by 4 bases; bases with no gene match: 6. The CDR3 is 16 residues long. Germline V gene sequence: CDR1 SNHLY, CDR2 FYNNEI. The CDR3 loop is CASSGASGGAPDTQYF. The CDR3 DNA reads as TGTGCCAGCAGTGGGGCTAGCGGGGGGGCTCCAGATACGCAGTATTTT.

The sample holds one count of this clone. The V gene is TRBV9, the J gene TRBJ1-3, with 8 bases identical to TRBD1. The CDR3 contains 16 residues. CDR1 is SGDLS and CDR2 is YYNGEE in the germline V gene. Trimming took 0 bases from V and 0 from J; bases not matched to a gene: 2. CDR3 sequence (DNA): TGTGCCAGCAGCGTAGGACAGGGGACCTCTGGAAACACCATATATTTT. It yields the protein CASSVGQGTSGNTIYF.

There are a few counts of this clone. The genes are TRBV27 and TRBJ2-7; TRBD1 matches at 7 bases. Germline V gene lookup returns CDR1 MNHEY and CDR2 SMNVEV (reference sequence). The CDR3 is 15 residues long. J was trimmed by 2 bases and V by 5 bases; bases with no gene match: 9. This chain's CDR3 is CASSQGVNRAYEQYF. The CDR3 DNA follows: TGTGCCAGCAGTCAGGGGGTAAACAGGGCCTACGAGCAGTACTTC.

This clone appeared a few times. The rearrangement uses TRBV6-2 or TRBV6-3 and TRBJ1-5; perhaps TRBD1 as D (5 bases). V lost 0 bases and J 4 bases, leaving 10 bases between the germline ends. The CDR3 has 15 residues. Germline loops: CDR1 MNHEY, CDR2 SVGEGT. The CDR3, as DNA: TGTGCCAGCAGTTACTCGCGTGGGGGTAATCAGCCCCAGCATTTT. The encoded protein is CASSYSRGGNQPQHF.

The CDR3 sequence is CASSPSRDRDYGYTF. The DNA for the CDR3 is TGCGCCAGCAGCCCGTCCCGGGACAGGGACTATGGCTACACCTTC. This chain uses TRBV5-1 with TRBJ1-2; 9 bases are shared with TRBD1. The V and J ends lost 4 bases and 3 bases, in that order; junction bases with no gene match: 7. The germline V gene has CDR1 SGHRS and CDR2 YFSETQ. The CDR3 loop spans 15 amino acids.

Turning to this clone: The junction departs from germline at one end; a sequencing error may be responsible. The V call is TRBV7-7, the J call TRBJ2-7, with a possible D match to TRBD1 (5 bases). Germline values: CDR1 SSHAT, CDR2 FNYEAQ (reference sequence). This CDR3 has 13 amino acids. In DNA form, the CDR3 reads TGTGCTAGCAGCTTAGATCAGGGTCGGGAGCAGTACTTC. Translated: CASSLDQGREQYF.

The genes are TRBV7-6 and TRBJ2-4, with TRBD2 as a possible D gene (5 bases). From germline, CDR1 is SGHVS and CDR2 FNYEAQ. The CDR3 runs 16 residues. Trimming removed 5 bases from V and 0 bases from J, with 14 bases in between. The chain's CDR3 is CASSARDGLAKNIQYF. As DNA, the CDR3 is TGTGCCAGCAGCGCCCGCGATGGACTAGCCAAAAACATTCAGTACTTC.

V usage is TRBV5-4 and J usage is TRBJ2-7, with D unresolved. The V gene lost 4 bases and the J gene lost 3 bases, with 14 bases spanning the gap. CDR3 size: 14 residues. Germline V lookup: CDR1 SGHNT, CDR2 YYREEE (reference sequence). The CDR3: CASSETFDGYEQYF. DNA of the CDR3: TGTGCCAGCAGCGAGACATTTGATGGCTACGAGCAGTACTTC.

This chain connects TRBV7-6 to TRBJ2-5, with TRBD2 identical over 9 bases. The CDR3 is 15 residues long. From germline, CDR1 is SGHVS and CDR2 FNYEAQ. Trimming removed 2 bases from V and 5 bases from J; junction bases left unmatched: 6. CDR3 nucleotides: TGTGCCAGCAGCTTAAAAGCGGGGGGTGGGGAGACCCAGTACTTC. It encodes CASSLKAGGGETQYF. Full variable domain (remainder filled in from reference TRBV7-6 and TRBJ2-5): GAGVSQSPRYKVTKRGQDVALRCDPISGHVSLYWYRQALGQGPEFLTYFNYEAQQDKSGLPNDRFSAERPEGSISTLTIQRTEQRDSAMYRCASSLKAGGGETQYFGPGTRLLVL.

Turning to this clone: The same CDR3 is also encoded by other DNA sequences in this sample. The V and J genes are TRBV12-3 or TRBV12-4 and TRBJ1-1, with a possible D match to TRBD1 (5 bases). This CDR3 contains 13 residues. V was shortened by 2 bases and J by 4 bases, with 8 bases between the two germline ends. This CDR3 is CASSLLGGTEAFF. The DNA of the CDR3 is TGTGCCAGCAGTTTATTGGGGGGCACTGAAGCTTTCTTT.

Written as DNA, the CDR3 is TGTGCCAGCAGCTACCCGGGACAAACCTACGAGCAGTACTTC. This translates into CASSYPGQTYEQYF. The V and J genes are TRBV5-5 and TRBJ2-7, with D perhaps matching TRBD1 (6 bases). There are 14 residues in the CDR3. V shed 3 bases and J shed 2 bases, with 12 bases lying between them. The germline V gene has CDR1 SGHKS and CDR2 YYEKEE (reference sequence).